The T cell receptor (beta chain) described here comes from a study of OX40 agonist ivuxolimab in advanced cancers. In the study overall: Ivuxolimab, an agonistic anti-OX40 (CD134) antibody, was given to patients. Dosing consisted of intravenous ivuxolimab at 0.01 to 10 mg/kg every 2 weeks.

Germline V gene data show CDR1 as MNHNS and CDR2 as SASEGT. The length of the CDR3 is 17 residues. Trimming cost V 4 bases and J 0 bases, with 18 bases left between them. Patients who had autoimmune disease history or got systemic immunosuppression were left out. Study-level results: Clones of CD4+ and CD8+ blood T cells grew by week 6 at doses of 0.1 to 3.0 mg/kg.

TCRdb's table, derived via immunoSEQ multiplex PCR, lists solely in-frame clones and lacks some. The sample has 16,000 or so clones; over 70% are singletons. On this clone: Its specificity is not known.

The material was CD4+ or CD8+ T cells sorted from blood, obtained in a trial of the OX40 agonist ivuxolimab. The chain recombines TRBV6-1 with TRBJ1-1, with D unclear. The sequence was collected from an adult with an advanced solid tumor such as melanoma, head and neck, liver or kidney cancer. CDR3 nucleotides: TGTGCCAGCAGTGGTCTGCGAGAACTACTCATGAACACTGAAGCTTTCTTT. It translates to CASSGLRELLMNTEAFF.